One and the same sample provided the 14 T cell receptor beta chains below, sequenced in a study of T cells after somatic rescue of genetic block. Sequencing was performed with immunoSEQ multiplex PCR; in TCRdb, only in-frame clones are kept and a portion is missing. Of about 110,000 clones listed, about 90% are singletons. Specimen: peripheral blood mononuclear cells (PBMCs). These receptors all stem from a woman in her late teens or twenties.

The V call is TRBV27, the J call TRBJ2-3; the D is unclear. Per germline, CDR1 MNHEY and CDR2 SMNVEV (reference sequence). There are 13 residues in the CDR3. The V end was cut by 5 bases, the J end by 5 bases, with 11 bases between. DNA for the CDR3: TGTGCCAGCAGTCCCAGACCGCTAGATACGCAGTATTTT. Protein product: CASSPRPLDTQYF.

DNA for the CDR3: TGTGCCTCGAGCGGACAGGGGTTTGCCGGGGAGCTGTTTTTT. Translating it yields CASSGQGFAGELFF. This chain connects TRBV28 to TRBJ2-2; 9 bases agree with TRBD1. In germline, CDR1 is MDHEN, CDR2 SYDVKM. This CDR3 contains 14 residues. V lost 11 bases to trimming and J lost 6 bases; unmatched junction nucleotides: 10.

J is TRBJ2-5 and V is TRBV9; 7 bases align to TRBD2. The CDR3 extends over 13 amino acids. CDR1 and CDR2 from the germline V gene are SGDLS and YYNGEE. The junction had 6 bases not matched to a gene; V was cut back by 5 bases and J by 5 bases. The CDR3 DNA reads TGTGCCAGCAGTGCAGGGACTACGGAGACCCAGTACTTC. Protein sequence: CASSAGTTETQYF.

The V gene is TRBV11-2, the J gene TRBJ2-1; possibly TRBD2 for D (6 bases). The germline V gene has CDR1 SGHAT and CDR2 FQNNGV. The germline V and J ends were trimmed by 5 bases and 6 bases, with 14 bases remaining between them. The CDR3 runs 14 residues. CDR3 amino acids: CASSPPRLVNEQFF. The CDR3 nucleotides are TGTGCCAGCAGCCCACCCCGACTAGTCAATGAGCAGTTCTTC.

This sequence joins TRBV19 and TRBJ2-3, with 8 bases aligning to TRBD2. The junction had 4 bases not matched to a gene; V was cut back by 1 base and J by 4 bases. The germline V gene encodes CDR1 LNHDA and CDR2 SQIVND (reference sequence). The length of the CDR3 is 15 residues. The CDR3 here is CASSIGGGRADTQYF. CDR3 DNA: TGTGCCAGTAGTATAGGCGGGGGGCGGGCAGATACGCAGTATTTT.

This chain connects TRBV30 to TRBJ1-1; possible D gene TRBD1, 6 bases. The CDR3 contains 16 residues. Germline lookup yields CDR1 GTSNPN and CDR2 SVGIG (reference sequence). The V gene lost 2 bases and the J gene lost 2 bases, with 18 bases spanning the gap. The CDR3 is CAWSIFRGVRNTEAFF. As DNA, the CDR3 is TGTGCCTGGAGTATTTTCAGGGGAGTAAGAAACACTGAAGCTTTCTTT.

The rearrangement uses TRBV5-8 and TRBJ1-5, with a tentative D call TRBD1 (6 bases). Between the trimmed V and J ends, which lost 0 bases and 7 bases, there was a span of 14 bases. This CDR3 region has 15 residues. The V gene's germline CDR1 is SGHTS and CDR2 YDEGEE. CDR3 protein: CASSLEQGSSQPQHF. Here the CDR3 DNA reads TGTGCCAGCAGCTTGGAACAGGGAAGTTCGCAGCCCCAGCATTTT.

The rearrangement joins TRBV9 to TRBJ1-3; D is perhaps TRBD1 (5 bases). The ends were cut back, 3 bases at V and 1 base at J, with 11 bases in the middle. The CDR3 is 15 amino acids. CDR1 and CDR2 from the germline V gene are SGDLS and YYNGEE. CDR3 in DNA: TGTGCCAGCAGCGCACGCGGGACGTCTGGAAACACCATATATTTT. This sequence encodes CASSARGTSGNTIYF. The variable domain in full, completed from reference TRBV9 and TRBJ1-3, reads DSGVTQTPKHLITATGQRVTLRCSPRSGDLSVYWYQQSLDQGLQFLIQYYNGEERAKGNILERFSAQQFPDLHSELNLSSLELGDSALYFCASSARGTSGNTIYFGEGSWLTVV.

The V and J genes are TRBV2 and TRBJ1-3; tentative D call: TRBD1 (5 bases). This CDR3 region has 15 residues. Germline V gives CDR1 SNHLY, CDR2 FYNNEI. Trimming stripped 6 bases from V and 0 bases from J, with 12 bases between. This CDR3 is CASSGDSYSGNTIYF. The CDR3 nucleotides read TGTGCCAGCAGCGGGGACTCCTACTCTGGAAACACCATATATTTT.

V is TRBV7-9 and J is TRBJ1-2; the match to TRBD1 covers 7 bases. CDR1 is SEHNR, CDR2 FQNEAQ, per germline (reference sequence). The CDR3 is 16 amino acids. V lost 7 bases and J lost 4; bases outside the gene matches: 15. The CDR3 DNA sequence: TGTGCCAGCATCCACGTCCCGACAGGGAATCCCTATGGCTACACCTTC. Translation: CASIHVPTGNPYGYTF.

In DNA, the CDR3 is TGTGCCAGCAGTTACTCGATGGAAGCCTATGGCTATGGCTACACCTTC. Protein: CASSYSMEAYGYGYTF. The chain recombines TRBV6-5 with TRBJ1-2; D remains ambiguous. V lost 0 bases and J lost 4, with 15 bases in between. Looked up from germline, CDR1 is MNHEY and CDR2 is SVGAGI. CDR3 size: 16 residues.

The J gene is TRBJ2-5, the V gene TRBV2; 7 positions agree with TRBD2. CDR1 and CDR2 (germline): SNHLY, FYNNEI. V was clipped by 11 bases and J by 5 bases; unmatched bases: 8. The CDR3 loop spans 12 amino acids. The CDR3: CAGREGMETQYF. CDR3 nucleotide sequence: TGTGCCGGAAGGGAGGGGATGGAGACCCAGTACTTC.

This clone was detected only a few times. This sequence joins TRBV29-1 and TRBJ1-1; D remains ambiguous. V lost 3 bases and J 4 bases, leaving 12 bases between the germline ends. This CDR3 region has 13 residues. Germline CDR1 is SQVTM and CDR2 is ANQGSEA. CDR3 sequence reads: CSVDQSWATEAFF. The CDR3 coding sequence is TGCAGCGTTGACCAGTCCTGGGCCACTGAAGCTTTCTTT.

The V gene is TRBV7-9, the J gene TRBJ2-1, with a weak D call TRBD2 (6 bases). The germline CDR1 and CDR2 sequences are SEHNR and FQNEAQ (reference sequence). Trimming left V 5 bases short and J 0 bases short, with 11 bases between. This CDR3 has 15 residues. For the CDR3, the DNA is TGTGCCAGCAGCCTAGTCGGGAGCTCCTACAATGAGCAGTTCTTC. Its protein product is CASSLVGSSYNEQFF. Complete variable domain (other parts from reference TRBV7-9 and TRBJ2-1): DTGVSQNPRHKITKRGQNVTFRCDPISEHNRLYWYRQTLGQGPEFLTYFQNEAQLEKSRLLSDRFSAERPKGSFSTLEIQRTEQGDSAMYLCASSLVGSSYNEQFFGPGTRLTVL.